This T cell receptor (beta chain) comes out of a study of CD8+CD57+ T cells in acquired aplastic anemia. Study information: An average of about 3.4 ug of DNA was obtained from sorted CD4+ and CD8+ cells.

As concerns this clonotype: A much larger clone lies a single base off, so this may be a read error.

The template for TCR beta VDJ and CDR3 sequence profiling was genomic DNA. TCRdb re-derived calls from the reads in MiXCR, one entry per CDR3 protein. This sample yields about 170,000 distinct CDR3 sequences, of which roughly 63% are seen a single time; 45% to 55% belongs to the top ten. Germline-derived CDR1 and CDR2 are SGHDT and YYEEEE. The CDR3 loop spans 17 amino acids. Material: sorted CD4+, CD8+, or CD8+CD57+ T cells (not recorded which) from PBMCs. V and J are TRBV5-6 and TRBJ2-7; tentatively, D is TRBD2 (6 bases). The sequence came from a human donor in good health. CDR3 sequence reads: CASSLNTGTEFTYEQHF. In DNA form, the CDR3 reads TGTGCCAGCAGCTTAAACACCGGGACTGAGTTTACCTACGAGCAGCACTTC.